This T cell receptor beta chain is drawn from a study of blood T cell repertoires in COVID-19. Study background: Samples came from the United States, Italy and Spain, spanning acute and convalescent COVID-19. PBMCs, B-cell-depleted T cells, or T cells provided the cDNA or gDNA that made up the material.

Germline V gene sequence: CDR1 MDHEN, CDR2 SYDVKM. The CDR3 has 11 residues. V lost 7 bases and J lost 2, with 3 bases in between. Per the authors' pipeline: Amplifying reference gene primers gave estimates of nucleated cell counts. Profiled with immunoSEQ multiplex PCR; TCRdb holds only in-frame clones, not every one. V and J calls and clone size are as listed in that table; D and trimming were resolved from the DNA. The data hold approximately 190,000 clones, with approximately 91% observed a single time. V usage is TRBV28 and J usage is TRBJ2-1; no firm D call. Material: peripheral blood. The receptor's source is a man between 65 and 85 years old with active or convalescent COVID-19. The CDR3 DNA is TGTGCCAGCACCACCTACAATGAGCAGTTCTTC. It yields the protein CASTTYNEQFF. Supplemented by reference TRBV28 and TRBJ2-1, the full variable domain reads DVKVTQSSRYLVKRTGEKVFLECVQDMDHENMFWYRQDPGLGLRLIYFSYDVKMKEKGDIPEGYSVSREKKERFSLILESASTNQTSMYLCASTTYNEQFFGPGTRLTVL.